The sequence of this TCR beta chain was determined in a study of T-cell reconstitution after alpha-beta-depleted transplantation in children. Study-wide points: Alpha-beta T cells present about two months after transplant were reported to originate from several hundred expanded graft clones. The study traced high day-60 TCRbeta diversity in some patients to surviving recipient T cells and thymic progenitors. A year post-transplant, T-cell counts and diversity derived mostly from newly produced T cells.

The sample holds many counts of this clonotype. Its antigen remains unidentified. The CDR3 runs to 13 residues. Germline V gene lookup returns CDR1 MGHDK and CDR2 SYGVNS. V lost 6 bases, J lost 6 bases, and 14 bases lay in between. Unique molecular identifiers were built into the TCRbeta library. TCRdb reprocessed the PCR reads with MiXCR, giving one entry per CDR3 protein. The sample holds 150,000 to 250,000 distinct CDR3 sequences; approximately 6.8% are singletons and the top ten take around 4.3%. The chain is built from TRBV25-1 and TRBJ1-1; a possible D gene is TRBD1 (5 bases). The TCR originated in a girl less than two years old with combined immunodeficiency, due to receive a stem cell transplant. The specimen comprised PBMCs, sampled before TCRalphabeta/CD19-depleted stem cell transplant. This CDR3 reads CASRAGLTPEAFF. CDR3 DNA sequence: TGTGCCAGCAGGGCAGGGTTGACCCCTGAAGCTTTCTTT.